This record concerns one T cell receptor beta chain sequence. As yet, its antigen is unknown. The data were obtained in a study of T cell repertoires in cytomegalovirus infection. Germline V gives CDR1 MDHEN, CDR2 SYDVKM. The CDR3 has 20 amino acids. With V trimmed by 5 bases and J by 7 bases, 19 bases remained unmatched. Regarding the study as a whole: CMV-specific TCR beta clonotypes restricted by HLA-C were the ones dominating the ex vivo response. Summed frequency of shared TCR beta families picked out CMV carriers who also had the relevant HLA.

Via MiXCR, TCRdb re-called the reads, giving one row per CDR3 protein. The sample has around 740,000 distinct CDR3 sequences, about 40% seen once; the top ten hold roughly 2.8%. Sequencing was performed on PBMCs. The chain employs TRBV28 and TRBJ2-1; 14 positions match TRBD2. This receptor was obtained from a human donor in good health (CMV status not recorded). Some clones in this sample may be carry-over from other donors' samples. CDR3 DNA: TGTGCCAGCAGTCCAATAGGGACTAGCGGGAGAGTATGGGAGCAGAATGAGCAGTTCTTC. Translating gives CASSPIGTSGRVWEQNEQFF.